The text below deals with one TCR beta chain. As originally analysed: Amplifying reference gene primers gave estimates of nucleated cell counts. Assay: immunoSEQ multiplex PCR; the TCRdb copy retains only in-frame clones and omits some. V, J and clone size are taken as reported in that table, and D and trimming were inferred from the DNA itself. The table shows fewer than 350,000 clones, with around nine tenths occurring only once. Trimming removed 1 base at V and 2 bases at J, with 20 bases between. The CDR3 runs to 19 residues. Germline V gene data show CDR1 as KGHDR and CDR2 as SFDVKD. Participant ages covered 18 to 89 years across around 22 US areas. Clinical history as reported by participants underpinned cohort assignment. Recovered participants had two consecutive negative NP/OP PCR tests, healthcare professional clearance, or symptom resolution. The record originates from a study of blood T cell repertoires in COVID-19.

The origin of this receptor is a woman aged 35 to 49 who had recovered from COVID-19. Sequencing was performed on PBMCs or T cells enriched from blood (not recorded which). The chain is built from TRBV24-1 and TRBJ1-3, with a possible D match to TRBD1 (5 bases). This chain's CDR3 is CATSDFTVGQGGAGNTIYF. As DNA, the CDR3 is TGTGCCACCAGTGATTTTACGGTGGGGCAGGGAGGAGCTGGAAACACCATATATTTT.